A single sample is the source of the 13 T cell receptor beta chains below, sequenced in a study of cytomegalovirus exposure and HLA in healthy donors. This PCR relied on a set of 60 Vbeta primers and 13 Jbeta primers. Method: immunoSEQ multiplex PCR; TCRdb's copy keeps in-frame clones and lacks some. The data contain approximately 110,000 clones, roughly 14% of them singletons. The sequencing sample was made of PBMCs. Every receptor here comes from a woman aged 18-35 years in good health and CMV-seronegative.

The sample holds a few counts of this clone. The chain is built from TRBV7-2 and TRBJ1-2; 7 positions match TRBD1. CDR3 length: 13 amino acids. V lost 3 bases to trimming and J lost 4 bases; unmatched junction nucleotides: 2. In germline, CDR1 is SGHTA, CDR2 FQGNSA. CDR3: CASSFRDSYGYTF. CDR3 sequence (DNA): TGTGCCAGCAGCTTCCGGGACAGCTATGGCTACACCTTC.

This chain uses TRBV27 with TRBJ2-7; D not resolved. With 7 bases removed from V and 0 bases from J, the gap between germline ends came to 7 bases. The CDR3 consists of 12 residues. Per germline, CDR1 MNHEY and CDR2 SMNVEV (reference sequence). CDR3 bases: TGTGCCAGCACCCCGAGCTCCTACGAGCAGTACTTC. It codes for CASTPSSYEQYF.

The chain combines TRBV9 with TRBJ2-7, with D maybe TRBD1 (6 bases). CDR3 length: 15 amino acids. Germline V CDR1 and CDR2: SGDLS, YYNGEE. V was pared by 4 bases and J by 0 bases, with 14 bases between. The CDR3 reads CASSFRDTGSYEQYF. CDR3 nucleotide sequence: TGTGCCAGCAGCTTCCGGGACACTGGCTCCTACGAGCAGTACTTC.

This clone was counted a few times. This chain links TRBV27 with TRBJ2-4; D is unclear. In germline, CDR1 is MNHEY, CDR2 SMNVEV (reference sequence). This CDR3 is built from 16 residues. The V end was cut by 6 bases, the J end by 6 bases, with 21 bases between. CDR3 in DNA: TGTGCCAGCAGCCCTGACGCGACACCAATCGGAAACATTCAGTACTTC. Translated, it gives CASSPDATPIGNIQYF.

This clone has a handful of counts. The rearrangement links TRBV6-5 to TRBJ1-5; 7 bases map to TRBD1. Germline V lookup: CDR1 MNHEY, CDR2 SVGAGI. This CDR3 is built from 14 residues. V lost 2 bases and J lost 5; bases outside the gene matches: 3. In DNA, the CDR3 is TGTGCCAGCAGTTACCGGACAGGAGATCAGCCCCAGCATTTT. Translating gives CASSYRTGDQPQHF.

The chain employs TRBV9 and TRBJ2-5, with 11 bases that match TRBD2. In germline, CDR1 is SGDLS, CDR2 YYNGEE. CDR3 length equals 14 residues. The J segment lost 5 bases and the V segment lost 2 bases, leaving 2 bases of the junction unmatched. CDR3 region: CASSVTSGTETQYF. In nucleotides, the CDR3 is TGTGCCAGCAGCGTGACTAGCGGGACGGAGACCCAGTACTTC.

V is TRBV18 and J is TRBJ1-4, with a possible D match to TRBD1 (5 bases). In germline, CDR1 is KGHSH, CDR2 LQKENI. The CDR3 is 15 amino acids. The V and J ends lost 5 bases and 5 bases respectively, with 15 bases between them. The CDR3 spells CASSFPPGVNEKLFF. DNA for the CDR3: TGTGCCAGCTCATTTCCTCCGGGGGTCAATGAAAAACTGTTTTTT.

The V and J genes are TRBV18 and TRBJ1-2; 7 bases match TRBD1. Germline lookup yields CDR1 KGHSH and CDR2 LQKENI. The CDR3 has 15 residues. J was trimmed by 4 bases and V by 3 bases; bases with no gene match: 8. This CDR3 is CASSPDPGQPYGYTF. The CDR3 nucleotides read TGTGCCAGCTCACCTGACCCGGGACAGCCCTATGGCTACACCTTC.

The chain employs TRBV7-9 and TRBJ1-5; tentative D call: TRBD1 (6 bases). Trimming left V 5 bases short and J 6 bases short, with 23 bases between. This CDR3 region has 17 residues. Per germline, CDR1 SEHNR and CDR2 FQNEAQ (reference sequence). DNA of the CDR3: TGTGCCAGCAGCGGAGGGGGGGTGGGGCGGAAGAGTCAGCCCCAGCATTTT. This sequence encodes CASSGGGVGRKSQPQHF. Together with reference TRBV7-9 and TRBJ1-5, the CDR3 gives the full variable domain: DTGVSQNPRHKITKRGQNVTFRCDPISEHNRLYWYRQTLGQGPEFLTYFQNEAQLEKSRLLSDRFSAERPKGSFSTLEIQRTEQGDSAMYLCASSGGGVGRKSQPQHFGDGTRLSIL.

The rearrangement uses TRBV27 and TRBJ2-7; TRBD1 matches at 8 bases. The germline gives CDR1 MNHEY, CDR2 SMNVEV (reference sequence). Losses at the gene ends were 5 bases for V and 0 bases for J; bases not matched to a gene: 6. The CDR3 runs 15 residues. The CDR3 spells CASSPGTGPSYEQYF. The CDR3 nucleotides read TGTGCCAGCAGTCCAGGGACAGGACCCTCCTACGAGCAGTACTTC.

This clone was counted between two and nine times. The CDR3 sequence: CSVVPGLSYNEQFF. The CDR3 DNA reads TGCAGCGTTGTACCAGGGCTCTCCTACAATGAGCAGTTCTTC. The chain has TRBV29-1 and TRBJ2-1; D possibly corresponds to TRBD1 (5 bases). The germline V and J ends were trimmed by 4 bases and 0 bases, with 10 bases remaining between them. The CDR3 contains 14 residues. CDR1 SQVTM and CDR2 ANQGSEA come from the germline V gene.

The J gene is TRBJ2-5, the V gene TRBV5-1; no clear D. This CDR3 has 15 residues. Trimming shortened V by 0 bases and J by 2 bases, and 11 bases separated the two germline ends. Germline V lookup: CDR1 SGHRS, CDR2 YFSETQ. In DNA, the CDR3 is TGCGCCAGCAGCTTGGCCACTGGGCTGCAAGAGACCCAGTACTTC. It yields the protein CASSLATGLQETQYF. The full variable domain, in which reference TRBV5-1 and TRBJ2-5 provide the parts outside the CDR3, is KAGVTQTPRYLIKTRGQQVTLSCSPISGHRSVSWYQQTPGQGLQFLFEYFSETQRNKGNFPGRFSGRQFSNSRSEMNVSTLELGDSALYLCASSLATGLQETQYFGPGTRLLVL.

This clone was seen only a few times. The chain combines TRBV9 with TRBJ1-2, with TRBD1 as a possible D gene (5 bases). Germline loops: CDR1 SGDLS, CDR2 YYNGEE. CDR3 size: 16 residues. The V gene lost 4 bases and the J gene lost 5 bases, with 21 bases spanning the gap. The CDR3 protein is CASSPAGVSLRYGYTF. CDR3 nucleotide sequence: TGTGCCAGCAGCCCCGCGGGGGTGAGCCTTAGGTATGGCTACACCTTC.